This T cell receptor beta chain originates from a study of blood T cells in healthy people across ages. The CDR3 covers 14 residues. The V segment lost 3 bases and the J segment 6 bases; nucleotides outside the gene matches: 7. The donors, all healthy, were Caucasians living in Russia, aged roughly 6 to 100. Through a sample-barcoded 5' primer and a J-beta primer mix, a second PCR was run for about 7 to 12 cycles. Every cDNA was tagged by a template-switch adaptor with 12 random nucleotides. Each CDR3 protein gets one entry after TCRdb re-called the 5' RACE reads with MiXCR. The repertoire holds around 600,000 distinct CDR3 sequences, around half seen once, with around 23% in the top ten.

The TCR originated in a man older than 75 in good health. Sequenced input: blood. The chain combines TRBV12-3 or TRBV12-4 with TRBJ1-2; 7 bases align to TRBD1. CDR3 loop: CASSFGRGDHGYTF. The CDR3 bases are TGTGCCAGCAGTTTCGGCAGGGGGGACCATGGCTACACCTTC.